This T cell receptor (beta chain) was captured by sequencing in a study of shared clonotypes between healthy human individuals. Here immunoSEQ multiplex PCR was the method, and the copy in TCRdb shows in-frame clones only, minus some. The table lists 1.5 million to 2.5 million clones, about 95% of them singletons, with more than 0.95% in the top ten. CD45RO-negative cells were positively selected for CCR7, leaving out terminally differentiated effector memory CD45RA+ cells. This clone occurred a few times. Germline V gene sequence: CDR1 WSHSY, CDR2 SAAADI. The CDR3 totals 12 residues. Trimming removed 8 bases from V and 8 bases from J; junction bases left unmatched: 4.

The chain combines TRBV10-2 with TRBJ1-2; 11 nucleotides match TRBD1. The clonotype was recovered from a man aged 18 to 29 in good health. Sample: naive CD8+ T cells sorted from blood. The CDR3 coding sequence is TGCGCCAGCTTTGGACAGGGGGCCGGCTACACCTTC. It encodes CASFGQGAGYTF.